This T cell receptor beta chain originates from a study of shared clonotypes between healthy human individuals (dated by TCRdb to about 2020). For context, the study as a whole: A couple of women and three men aged 18 to 49 years were included in the cohort. Per donor, three plates each were used for CD4 naive and CD4 memory, two for CD8 naive, and one for CD8 memory. The study deeply sequenced blood TCR repertoires of about five healthy adults to estimate repertoire size and the extent of clonotype sharing between individuals. Different laboratories and diverse techniques were used to prepare libraries and sequence TCR repertoires, to increase sequencing depth and limit assay-specific biases. Between about 0.94 and 10 billion PBMCs per donor were obtained by leukapheresis.

From its cysteine to its phenylalanine, the CDR3 spans 12 amino acids. CDR3 DNA only is kept here, 36 bases in frame from base 1. The germline V gene yields LGHNA for CDR1 and YNFKEQ for CDR2. Trimming at the junction amounts to 5 bases on V and 10 bases on J, and the germline ends lie 14 bases apart. Using the deep immunoSEQ assay, multiplex PCR amplified TCR CDR3 regions from genomic DNA. Genomic DNA extracted from each cell subset was distributed evenly over all wells of several immunoSEQ 96-well plates, and each plate served as one replicate. For sorted subsets, around 200 ng genomic DNA, equal to 30,000 or so T cell genomes, was loaded into each replicate PCR. Purified libraries were quantified with a Qubit 3.0 fluorometer, sized on a Bioanalyzer 2100, and re-quantified with the KAPA Library Quantification kit. Every immunoSEQ 96-well plate was sequenced on a dedicated single-read 150-cycle Illumina NextSeq 550 flow cell. The authors' pipeline ran thus. The immunoSEQ output contained only junctional sequences without quality scores, so filtering could not match that applied to full-length reads. Sequences were annotated with PyIR, a Python wrapper for IgBLAST v1.9, and V/J genes and CDR3 were assigned using IMGT germline references. Reads with weak V/J assignments (E-value above 1e-6), missing CDR3, stop codons, out-of-frame junctions, or ambiguous translated residues were removed. V3J clonotypes were defined as sequences sharing an identical inferred V gene, J gene, and CDR3 amino acid sequence. The percentage overlap between two repertoires was calculated by dividing the number of shared unique clonotypes by the size of the smaller repertoire. Three approaches were used to assess repertoire richness: RTK rarefaction, the Chao1 estimator, and Recon v2.1 estimates of unobserved clonotypes. OLGA was used to compute generation probabilities for all TCRbeta clonotypes that the gDNA method yielded from a handful of donors. TCRdb's version of the immuneACCESS table is confined to in-frame rearrangements and falls short of the full clone set. An unresolved V gene accounts for under half of the shortfall where checked; the remainder is of unknown origin. D and trimming were read from the DNA, whereas the V and J calls and clone size are those reported in that table. Recorded for this sample are some 2,400,000 clones; under 97% of them occurred a single time. 0.1% to 0.15% of the sample belongs to the ten largest clones.

The full study reports these points: Naive subsets generally had larger estimated clonotype richness than memory subsets did. Sampling was restricted to blood, and TCR repertoires in tissues likely differ from the TCR repertoires found in blood. Rarefaction of sorted-subset datasets indicated incomplete sequencing despite the large sequencing depth. Pairwise subsampling led to the expectation that sequencing depth would affect the degree of clonotype sharing among donors. Around 5% of naive CD4, 3.5% of naive CD8, approximately 2% of memory CD4, and 0.4% of memory CD8 clonotypes were shared across a handful of donors. Compared with non-shared clonotypes, the clonotypes found in all four sorted-subset donors had higher generation probabilities. The genetic and exposure-history diversity represented was limited by the small number of donors.

To note about this clone: Its antigen specificity is not known. No qualities accompany the bases; no much larger clone lies one base away.

Donors were healthy HIV-negative adults with no recently reported acute infections or vaccinations. All donors were Caucasian adults living in Nashville, Tennessee, USA. Magnetic negative selection was used to enrich CD4+ T cells, after which naive cells were positively selected on CD45RA and the negative fraction became the memory subset. After blood collection by leukapheresis, PBMCs were isolated using Ficoll-Histopaque density gradient centrifugation and then cryopreserved in the vapor phase of liquid nitrogen. Analytical flow cytometry was used to check the purity and quantity of each magnetically sorted T cell population. Each sorted fraction had its genomic DNA isolated and then quantified by UV absorbance on a Nanodrop 2000c.

Sequencing input: naive CD4+ T cells sorted from blood. The cell subset or site label corresponds to: CD45RA+ positively selected. The TCR originated in a man between 18 and 35 years old in good health. This chain joins TRBV4-2 to TRBJ2-5; the D segment could be TRBD2, given 6 matching bases. The base sequence is TGTGCCAGCAGCTCCCTCCCGGGGGACCAGTACTTC. It translates to CASSSLPGDQYF.